This T cell receptor beta chain was found in a study of long-term antiretroviral therapy in people with HIV (dated by TCRdb to between 2021 and 2023). A note on the overall study: The earliest samples were collected approximately a decade before the 2015 WHO recommendation for immediate ART, a period when ART was typically delayed until CD4 counts fell. Whether ART initiation and durable HIV suppression were associated with changes in peripheral blood TRB repertoire composition and diversity was tested in a retrospective serial study. The cohort contributed fewer than 200 cryopreserved PBMC samples from a few dozen adults with confirmed HIV infection, collected serially over a mean of 6 years (range 1-12). Eleven of the 30 participants with HIV were female. No cross-contamination during QIAcube processing was shown when test extractions of a monoclonal T-cell line were performed alongside 25 to 35 polyclonal samples. Results the study describes overall, beyond this receptor: Compared with controls, HIV repertoires had narrower CDR3 length ranges, and the network structure pointed to an antigen-experienced repertoire that shifted only slightly toward naive after ART. The repertoire was dominated across all time points by expanded TRB clones identified before ART initiation, although this dominance was seen to fluctuate and to decrease in many PLHIV after ART. No data were available on ART adherence, viral resistance or therapy changes, limiting inferences about post-ART repertoire changes. Because PBMC availability was limited, only the TCR beta chain was sequenced, with no alpha chain pairing. The samples were dated from about 2003 to 2017, and the ART regimens that were used may be less effective than current ART regimens. A significant increase in TRB diversity was found to be associated with ART initiation, although TRB diversity was observed to remain significantly below that of transplant donor controls even after long-term ART. Because pre-ART samples had limited cell numbers, unsorted PBMC were profiled rather than sorted CD4+ and CD8+ T cells.

Sequencing of the TRB variable region was done with the immunoSEQ hsTCRB v3.0 assay at survey level resolution. The targeted TRB sequencing depth was about 40,000-55,000 T-cell genomes per sample. Pooled TRB libraries were sequenced on an Illumina MiSeq with a v3 150-cycle kit. The study's own analysis went as follows. Repertoire analysis was performed in R inside a reproducible Nextflow workflow that covered QC, data transformation and analysis. LymphoSeq2, an R package for exploring AIRR-Seq data, was used to implement custom analyses. A few samples that produced fewer than 5000 total TRB sequences were removed, so 188 HIV repertoires were analyzed. Among the roughly 180 retained HIV repertoires, some 60 were collected before ART initiation and 129 after ART initiation. Each repertoire was downsampled to 5000 TRB nucleotide sequences, and summary statistics were averaged across 100 downsampling iterations. Only TRB sequences with CDR3 regions of at least seven amino acids were retained for analysis. Diversity was measured with a Shannon entropy-derived clonality score and the Gini coefficient. In the repertoire networks, any two of the top 5000 CDR3 amino acid sequences were linked whenever the two sequences differed by an edit distance of one. For TRB CDR3 amino acid sequences, GLIPH2 was used to predict antigen specificity groups and MHC restriction. To flag known CMV, EBV, HIV or tissue antigen associations, CDR3 amino acid sequences were matched against VDJdb and McPAS-TCR. Pre-ART, post-ART and control groups were compared with Wilcoxon signed-rank tests and Holm-Bonferroni correction. Here the immuneACCESS table is served through TCRdb, limited to in-frame sequences with V and J called. Missing clones are a known gap in these copies; in checked studies unresolved V genes cover under half, and the rest lacks a known reason. Clone size and the V and J calls come from that table; the DNA yielded D and trimming. A total of several thousand clones appear in this sample, around 85% of them only once. 20% to 30% of the sample is taken by the ten largest.

The germline ends are 10 bases apart after V is trimmed by 7 bases and J by 1 base. Including cysteine and phenylalanine, the CDR3 has 13 amino acids. Just CDR3 DNA is preserved here, 39 bases in frame from base 1. The CDR1 and CDR2 encoded by the germline V gene are SNHLY and FYNNEI. Inclusion was restricted to participants for whom at least one PBMC sample before ART initiation and at least two post-ART samples were available. All participants with HIV were treated in the United States of America. Cryopreserved samples of 1-10 million PBMC were thawed and washed before DNA extraction. At the time of the earliest PBMC sample, participants with HIV were aged between roughly 20 and 60 years. PBMC samples from each participant spanned 1-4 timepoints before ART initiation and 2-8 timepoints after ART initiation, with a median of 7 samples. Serial HIV viral load, CD4+ T-cell count, ART history and demographic data were obtained for every participant. Genomic DNA was extracted from unsorted PBMC with a Qiagen kit on a QIAcube, processed in batches of 12 samples.

About this clone: Its antigen has not been determined. Nothing much larger sits one base from this clone, and base qualities are not available.

The receptor was derived from a middle-aged man with HIV. This specimen was unsorted PBMCs, taken 1.1 years after starting antiretroviral therapy. Recombination linked TRBV2 to TRBJ1-1; a tentative D call is TRBD1 (6 bases match). The CDR3 protein: CASTGQSNTEAFF. The nucleotide sequence is given as TGTGCCAGCACTGGACAGTCGAACACTGAAGCTTTCTTT.